A single sample gave rise to the 8 T cell receptor beta chains below, sequenced in a study of OX40 agonist ivuxolimab in advanced cancers. Clones were sequenced by immunoSEQ multiplex PCR, and TCRdb holds only the in-frame ones, with some missing. Among about 110,000 clones listed, around 93% were seen once. Source: CD4+ or CD8+ T cells sorted from blood, taken in a trial of the OX40 agonist ivuxolimab. These receptors were collected from an adult with an advanced solid tumor such as melanoma, head and neck, liver or kidney cancer.

The V gene is TRBV7-8, the J gene TRBJ1-5; D unresolved. With 1 base removed from V and 0 bases from J, the gap between germline ends came to 7 bases. The length of the CDR3 is 15 residues. Germline CDR1 and CDR2: SGHVS and FQNEAQ. CDR3 in amino acids: CASSLGATSNQPQHF. CDR3 in DNA: TGTGCCAGCAGCTTAGGGGCCACTAGCAATCAGCCCCAGCATTTT.

The V call is TRBV6-1, the J call TRBJ1-5; D is unclear. CDR1 MNHNS and CDR2 SASEGT come from the germline V gene. The CDR3 is made up of 17 amino acids. The V end was cut by 2 bases, the J end by 1 base, with 15 bases between. As DNA, the CDR3 is TGTGCCAGCAGTGAAAGACTTAGGGTTAAGAGCAATCAGCCCCAGCATTTT. Translation: CASSERLRVKSNQPQHF.

This sequence joins TRBV11-3 and TRBJ2-7; TRBD1 matches 10 bases. V trimming: 3 bases; J trimming: 6 bases; junction bases outside the gene matches: 2. Germline V lookup: CDR1 SGHNT, CDR2 YENEEA. CDR3 length equals 13 residues. CDR3 sequence: CASSFDRGLEQYF. The CDR3 nucleotides are TGTGCCAGCAGCTTCGACAGGGGGCTCGAGCAGTACTTC.

The CDR3 region is CASSVAGQDYNEQFF. The CDR3 nucleotides are TGTGCCAGCAGCGTAGCGGGACAGGATTACAATGAGCAGTTCTTC. The genes are TRBV5-5 and TRBJ2-1; the D call may be TRBD1 or TRBD2 (8 bases each). CDR3 length: 15 residues. The germline V and J ends were trimmed by 4 bases and 4 bases, with 15 bases remaining between them. From germline, CDR1 is SGHKS and CDR2 YYEKEE (reference sequence).

This clone has a single count. J is TRBJ1-2 and V is TRBV6-5; D perhaps matches TRBD1 (6 bases). V shed 0 bases and J shed 10 bases, with 12 bases lying between them. The CDR3 has 13 amino acids. Germline assignment: CDR1 MNHEY and CDR2 SVGAGI. The DNA of the CDR3 is TGTGCCAGCAGTTACTCGTTCACAGGGTACTACACCTTC. Its protein product is CASSYSFTGYYTF.

Notes on this clone: Other DNA sequences in this sample translate to the same CDR3. V is TRBV6-1 and J is TRBJ1-5; D is undetermined. Germline-derived CDR1 and CDR2 are MNHNS and SASEGT. V was shortened by 6 bases and J by 2 bases, with 11 bases between the two germline ends. This CDR3 region has 14 residues. CDR3 sequence: CASRDRAGNQPQHF. CDR3 DNA: TGTGCCAGCAGGGATAGAGCCGGCAATCAGCCCCAGCATTTT.

The rearrangement joins TRBV7-8 to TRBJ1-1; D possibly corresponds to TRBD1 (5 bases). This CDR3 has 14 amino acids. The V and J ends lost 4 bases and 5 bases respectively, with 14 bases between them. CDR1 and CDR2 (germline): SGHVS, FQNEAQ. CDR3 bases: TGTGCCAGCAGCTCGTCTGGGGGTCCGACTGAAGCTTTCTTT. Translating it yields CASSSSGGPTEAFF.

The rearrangement joins TRBV2 to TRBJ2-5; D uncertain. V dropped 5 bases and J dropped 1 base, with 5 bases sitting between them. Germline V lookup: CDR1 SNHLY, CDR2 FYNNEI. The CDR3 covers 12 residues. The DNA of the CDR3 is TGTGCCAGCAGTTGGGGCCAAGAGACCCAGTACTTC. Its protein product is CASSWGQETQYF.